A selection of T cell receptor beta chains follows, all from one sample in a study of CD8 T cells in Susac syndrome. TCRdb analysed the immunoSEQ multiplex PCR reads with MiXCR anew, one entry per CDR3 protein. The table shows some 150,000 distinct CDR3 sequences, with 85% to 95% occurring only once. The source material was CD8+ T cells from PBMCs. The source is a human donor with multiple sclerosis. The CDR3 runs from the conserved cysteine through the conserved F or W. A D gene is named only where the DNA matches it firmly.

j_call,d_call,v_call,cdr3_aa
TRBJ1-1,TRBD1,TRBV15,CATSSRGQGGIEAFF
TRBJ1-2,NA,TRBV29-1,CSVARGRGGYTF
TRBJ2-2,NA,TRBV9,CASSVTYGELFF
TRBJ2-7,NA,TRBV15,CATSTSRGAYYEQYF
TRBJ2-1,NA,TRBV5-6,CASMAPAWGSYNEQFF
TRBJ1-1,NA,TRBV7-9,CASRADGIRSEAFF
TRBJ2-4,TRBD1,TRBV11-2,CASSLGDRYYQAKNIQYF
TRBJ1-2,NA,TRBV7-9,CASSLGIGDRTYGYTF
TRBJ2-3,TRBD1,TRBV4-3,CASSPTRDRAPDTQYF
TRBJ1-5,TRBD1,TRBV27,CASRPRQGNQPQHF
TRBJ2-3,TRBD2,TRBV9,CASSVGGGGPTDTQYF
TRBJ2-7,NA,TRBV7-9,CASSTPGPEQYF
TRBJ2-1,NA,TRBV15,CATTLENARNEQFF
TRBJ1-1,NA,TRBV27,CASSFGLGAFF
TRBJ2-7,TRBD2,TRBV29-1,CSVEDGTSGVYEQYF
TRBJ2-7,NA,TRBV28,CACDRGGYEQYF
TRBJ2-7,NA,TRBV13,CASSPRDRLGNEQYF
TRBJ2-2,NA,TRBV24-1,CATSEGRNTGELFF
TRBJ2-1,NA,TRBV6-2/TRBV6-3,CASSYPPAYEQFF
TRBJ1-2,NA,TRBV11-2,CASSLERLGNYGYTF
TRBJ1-1,NA,TRBV20-1,CSARDRAFGGASTEAFF
TRBJ1-1,NA,TRBV20-1,CSARALGDNEAFF
TRBJ1-2,NA,TRBV7-8,CASSPTKGANYGYTF
TRBJ2-1,NA,TRBV7-9,CASSRPAVRGNEQFF
TRBJ2-7,TRBD2,TRBV28,CASTPAGESSYEQYF
TRBJ1-2,TRBD1,TRBV9,CASGGQGAYGYTF
TRBJ2-5,NA,TRBV9,CASAFQETQYF
TRBJ2-3,NA,TRBV29-1,CSVEVRGPRDTQYF
TRBJ2-3,TRBD2,TRBV3-1,CASSHLGSGGRTDTQYF
TRBJ2-7,NA,TRBV12-3/TRBV12-4,CASSPRGDSNYEQYF
TRBJ2-3,NA,TRBV7-9,CASSSRDSTGPDTQYF
TRBJ1-1,NA,TRBV27,CASSGHLAGREAFF
TRBJ2-7,NA,TRBV30,CAWSTTLGVDEQYF
TRBJ2-7,NA,TRBV15,CATSSRAQYEQYF
TRBJ2-6,NA,TRBV27,CASRSNSGANVLTF
TRBJ1-2,NA,TRBV2,CASSGGVYGYTF
TRBJ2-5,TRBD1,TRBV18,CASSRSWTGGLQETQYF
TRBJ2-3,NA,TRBV7-9,CASSFPKGDTQYF
TRBJ2-1,TRBD2,TRBV4-1,CASSQGRASGAGAKTFF
TRBJ1-1,NA,TRBV6-2/TRBV6-3,CASSLSDTEAFF
TRBJ2-7,NA,TRBV29-1,CSVVQDPEQYF
TRBJ2-7,NA,TRBV27,CASSPGSFTNEQYF
TRBJ2-7,TRBD2,TRBV28,CASSPPWASGDSQYF
TRBJ1-2,TRBD1,TRBV14,CASSQDNRDSLAYGYTF
TRBJ2-2,NA,TRBV6-1,CASSEATDTGELFF
TRBJ2-7,NA,TRBV9,CASSVEGRSYEQYF
TRBJ2-7,TRBD1,TRBV9,CASSVGDRGRDFYEQYF
TRBJ1-6,NA,TRBV30,CAWSFVTDNSPLHF
TRBJ2-1,NA,TRBV29-1,CSVEEDEQFF
TRBJ2-4,NA,TRBV9,CASSVGQGRGNIQYF
TRBJ2-1,TRBD2,TRBV27,CASSRTGTSVFNEQFF
TRBJ1-2,NA,TRBV20-1,CSAREQSNRFYGYTF
TRBJ2-3,NA,TRBV10-3,CAISVTGRDTQYF
TRBJ1-5,NA,TRBV9,CASSPTGQSNQPQHF
TRBJ2-3,NA,TRBV3-1,CASSPKRGVRGSDTQYF
TRBJ2-1,NA,TRBV28,CASSPTQGADEQFF
TRBJ2-4,NA,TRBV5-4,CASSLDANIQYF
TRBJ1-6,NA,TRBV9,CASSVGGLPLHF
TRBJ2-1,NA,TRBV3-1,CASSHGGLVSIGNEQFF